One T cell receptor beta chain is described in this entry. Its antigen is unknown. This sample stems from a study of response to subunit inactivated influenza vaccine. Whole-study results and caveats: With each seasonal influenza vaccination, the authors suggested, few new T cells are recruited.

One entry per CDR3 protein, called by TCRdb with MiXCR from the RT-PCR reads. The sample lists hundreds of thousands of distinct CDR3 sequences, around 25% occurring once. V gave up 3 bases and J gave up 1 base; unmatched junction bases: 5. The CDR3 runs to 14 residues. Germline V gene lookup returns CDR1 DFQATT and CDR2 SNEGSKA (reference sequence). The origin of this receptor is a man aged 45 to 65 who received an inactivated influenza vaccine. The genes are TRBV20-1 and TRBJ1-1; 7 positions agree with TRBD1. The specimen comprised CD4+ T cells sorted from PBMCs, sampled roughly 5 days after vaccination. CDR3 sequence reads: CSARSDRPNTEAFF. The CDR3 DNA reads TGCAGTGCTAGGTCGGACAGGCCGAACACTGAAGCTTTCTTT.